The 13 T cell receptor beta chains given below trace back to one sample, sequenced in a study of T-cell memory formation after mild COVID-19. One entry per CDR3 protein, called by TCRdb with MiXCR from the 5' RACE reads. The sample carries hundreds of thousands of distinct CDR3 sequences, about 20% recorded once. Sequenced input: PBMCs or a T cell subset sorted from them (not recorded which). The source of these receptors is an adult woman who had mild COVID-19 (a few samples of this study predate the infection). Cell type and time point are not known.

This clonotype was seen more than once but under ten times. The chain carries TRBV27 and TRBJ2-3, with TRBD1 as a possible D gene (5 bases). This CDR3 region has 13 residues. With 3 bases removed from V and 2 bases from J, the gap between germline ends came to 6 bases. In germline, CDR1 is MNHEY, CDR2 SMNVEV (reference sequence). The CDR3 here is CASSLGHTDTQYF. CDR3 coding DNA: TGTGCCAGCAGTTTGGGGCACACAGATACGCAGTATTTT.

This clonotype was detected a few times. The gene calls are TRBV7-9 and TRBJ1-1; a possible D gene is TRBD1 (6 bases). Trimming cost V 1 base and J 6 bases, with 12 bases left between them. The CDR3 consists of 14 residues. Per germline, CDR1 SEHNR and CDR2 FQNEAQ (reference sequence). CDR3 DNA: TGTGCCAGCAGCTTAGTTACGCCAGGGGCTGAAGCTTTCTTT. The encoded protein is CASSLVTPGAEAFF.

This chain joins TRBV7-9 and TRBJ1-1; D is unresolved. This CDR3 spans 15 amino acids. CDR1 is SEHNR and CDR2 is FQNEAQ in the germline V gene (reference sequence). V lost 2 bases and J lost 4, with 14 bases in between. The CDR3 region is CASSLNSGSGTEAFF. CDR3 DNA: TGTGCCAGCAGCTTAAATTCGGGTTCGGGCACTGAAGCTTTCTTT.

The chain has TRBV4-2 and TRBJ2-7; 7 positions match TRBD1. V lost 1 base and J lost 6; bases outside the gene matches: 12. CDR1 and CDR2 (germline): LGHNA, YNFKEQ. The CDR3 runs 16 residues. In DNA, the CDR3 is TGTGCCAGCAGCCAAGCCCTGACAGGGAGATTTTTCGAGCAGTACTTC. Translation: CASSQALTGRFFEQYF.

CDR3 loop: CASSDATLTSGGSDTQYF. DNA of the CDR3: TGTGCCAGCAGTGATGCCACTCTGACTAGCGGGGGATCAGATACGCAGTATTTT. The V call is TRBV6-2 or TRBV6-3, the J call TRBJ2-3, with 12 bases matching TRBD2. The CDR3 runs to 18 residues. Looked up from germline, CDR1 is MNHEY and CDR2 is SVGEGT. The V gene end was trimmed by 5 bases and the J gene end by 4 bases; junction bases not matched to a gene: 13.

The J gene is TRBJ1-5, the V gene TRBV20-1; the match to TRBD1 covers 7 bases. The length of the CDR3 is 14 residues. Trimming cost V 2 bases and J 3 bases; bases outside gene matches: 4. Germline V gene lookup returns CDR1 DFQATT and CDR2 SNEGSKA (reference sequence). The CDR3 loop reads CSARQGENNQPQHF. CDR3 DNA sequence: TGCAGTGCTAGACAGGGGGAGAACAATCAGCCCCAGCATTTT.

The chain uses TRBV11-2 and TRBJ2-7; D perhaps matches TRBD1 (6 bases). The V gene's germline CDR1 is SGHAT and CDR2 FQNNGV. This CDR3 contains 17 residues. Trimming cost V 0 bases and J 6 bases, with 21 bases left between them. CDR3 sequence reads: CASSLERATGSRREQYF. The CDR3 DNA sequence: TGTGCCAGCAGCTTAGAACGGGCAACAGGGAGTCGACGCGAGCAGTACTTC.

J is TRBJ2-1 and V is TRBV29-1; the D gene is possibly TRBD1 (5 bases). Germline V CDR1 and CDR2: SQVTM, ANQGSEA. The CDR3 contains 11 residues. The ends were cut back, 3 bases at V and 8 bases at J, with 8 bases in the middle. In DNA, the CDR3 is TGCAGCGTTGACAGGGCTCATGAGCAGTTCTTC. Translating gives CSVDRAHEQFF.

The table lists this clonotype with a few counts. DNA for the CDR3: TGTGCCAGCAGCTTAGTTTATTGGGCGGCAGACACTGAAGCTTTCTTT. This encodes CASSLVYWAADTEAFF. The V and J genes are TRBV7-9 and TRBJ1-1; no firm D call. CDR3 length: 16 residues. With 1 base removed from V and 3 bases from J, the gap between germline ends came to 15 bases. CDR1 and CDR2 from the germline V gene are SEHNR and FQNEAQ (reference sequence).

The chain uses TRBV30 and TRBJ1-1; D may be TRBD1 (5 bases). There are 14 residues in the CDR3. The V and J ends lost 0 bases and 5 bases respectively, with 13 bases between them. CDR1 and CDR2 (germline): GTSNPN, SVGIG (reference sequence). The CDR3 coding sequence is TGTGCCTGGAGTGTGGTCCTCTGGGGGACTGAAGCTTTCTTT. Encoded protein: CAWSVVLWGTEAFF.

The CDR3 nucleotides read TGCGCCAGCAGCTTGAACCCGGGACTAGCGGGAGAAGTGGAGACCCAGTACTTC. It is translated as CASSLNPGLAGEVETQYF. This chain uses TRBV5-1 with TRBJ2-5; 14 nucleotides align to TRBD2. With 1 base clipped from V and 5 bases from J, the junction kept 10 bases outside the gene matches. The germline V gene encodes CDR1 SGHRS and CDR2 YFSETQ. The CDR3 sequence is 18 residues long.

The CDR3 protein is CASSYSRVLDGYTF. CDR3 DNA sequence: TGTGCCAGCAGTTACTCGCGGGTTTTGGATGGCTACACCTTC. This chain links TRBV6-5 with TRBJ1-2; no reliable D call. The ends were cut back, 0 bases at V and 6 bases at J, with 11 bases in the middle. Germline V gene data show CDR1 as MNHEY and CDR2 as SVGAGI. The CDR3 extends over 14 amino acids.

This clonotype was seen more than once but under ten times. CDR3 loop: CASSQGDVANEKLFF. The CDR3 region has the DNA TGCGCCAGCAGCCAAGGGGACGTAGCTAATGAAAAACTGTTTTTT. V usage is TRBV4-3 and J usage is TRBJ1-4, with D possibly matching TRBD1 (5 bases). Per germline, CDR1 LGHNA and CDR2 YSLEER. The CDR3 runs 15 residues. Trimming pared 1 base from V and 3 bases from J, leaving 9 bases between.